This record looks at one T cell receptor beta chain sequence and its context. The antigen remains undetermined. The sample originates from a study of T cell responses to AZD1222 COVID-19 vaccine. Overall study findings and caveats: Seropositivity was recorded at baseline in only a handful of AZD1222 recipients.

Assay: immunoSEQ multiplex PCR; the TCRdb copy retains only in-frame clones and omits some. The table includes tens of thousands of clones, 70% to 90% detected once. After removal of 5 bases from V and 4 bases from J, the junction contained 13 bases not matched to a gene. The CDR3 runs to 17 residues. The germline gives CDR1 LNHDA, CDR2 SQIVND (reference sequence). The V and J genes are TRBV19 and TRBJ2-7; 11 nucleotides align to TRBD1. This clonotype was sampled from an adult who received the AZD1222 COVID-19 vaccine. The sample here was peripheral blood, taken 28 days after the second AZD1222 dose. CDR3 sequence reads: CASSSRRPGTGGYEQYF. CDR3 sequence (DNA): TGTGCCAGTAGTTCGCGCAGACCCGGGACAGGGGGATACGAGCAGTACTTC.